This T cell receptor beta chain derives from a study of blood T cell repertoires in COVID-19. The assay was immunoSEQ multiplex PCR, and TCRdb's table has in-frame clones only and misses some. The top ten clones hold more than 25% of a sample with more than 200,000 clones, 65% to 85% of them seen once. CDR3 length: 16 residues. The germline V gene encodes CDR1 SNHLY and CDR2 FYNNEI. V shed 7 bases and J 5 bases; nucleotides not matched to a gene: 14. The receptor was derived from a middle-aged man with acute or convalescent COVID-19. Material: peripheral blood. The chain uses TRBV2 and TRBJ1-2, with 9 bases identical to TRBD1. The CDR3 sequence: CASTLSTGTGTYGYTF. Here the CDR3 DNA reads TGTGCCAGCACTCTTTCCACCGGGACAGGGACGTATGGCTACACCTTC.